Listed here are 9 T cell receptor beta chains from one sample, sequenced in a study of cytomegalovirus exposure and HLA in healthy donors. The PCR contained 60 Vbeta and 13 Jbeta primers. The repertoire was sequenced with immunoSEQ multiplex PCR; TCRdb's copy has only in-frame clones and lacks some. Of roughly 190,000 clones in the sample, about 88% are singletons; the top ten hold 1.5% to 2%. Sequencing was carried out using PBMCs. These receptor sequences come from a woman aged 18-30 years in good health and CMV-seronegative.

The V call is TRBV5-6, the J call TRBJ1-2; possibly TRBD1 for D (5 bases). V was pared by 0 bases and J by 3 bases, with 18 bases between. Germline loops: CDR1 SGHDT, CDR2 YYEEEE. The CDR3 loop spans 17 amino acids. The CDR3 DNA is TGTGCCAGCAGCTTGGCCGATCGGCTGGAGGGGCACTATGGCTACACCTTC. Amino acids: CASSLADRLEGHYGYTF.

The chain recombines TRBV19 with TRBJ2-5; D gene ambiguous. Germline V gives CDR1 LNHDA, CDR2 SQIVND (reference sequence). V dropped 6 bases and J dropped 2 bases, with 10 bases sitting between them. This CDR3 spans 13 amino acids. CDR3 residues: CASSQFGQETQYF. Written as DNA, the CDR3 is TGTGCCAGTAGCCAATTCGGGCAAGAGACCCAGTACTTC.

This sequence joins TRBV5-4 and TRBJ1-2, with D hard to call. V lost 4 bases and J 7 bases, leaving 11 bases between the germline ends. Per the germline V gene, CDR1 is SGHNT and CDR2 is YYREEE (reference sequence). The length of the CDR3 is 12 residues. The chain's CDR3 is CASSAWESGYTF. The DNA of the CDR3 is TGTGCCAGCAGCGCGTGGGAGTCTGGCTACACCTTC.

This clone was counted only a few times. The J gene is TRBJ1-1, the V gene TRBV29-1; perhaps TRBD1 as D (6 bases). The CDR3 length is 13 residues. Germline V gene data show CDR1 as SQVTM and CDR2 as ANQGSEA. Between the trimmed V and J ends, which lost 8 bases and 0 bases, there was a span of 13 bases. CDR3 amino acids: CSLTGRVNTEAFF. The CDR3 nucleotides read TGCAGCTTAACAGGGCGGGTGAACACTGAAGCTTTCTTT.

The rearrangement joins TRBV18 to TRBJ2-7, with 11 bases aligning to TRBD1. Germline V lookup: CDR1 KGHSH, CDR2 LQKENI. This CDR3 is 17 amino acids long. Trimming cost V 4 bases and J 2 bases; bases outside gene matches: 10. CDR3 amino acids: CASSQISGTGGPYEQYF. The CDR3 bases are TGTGCCAGCTCACAAATATCCGGGACAGGGGGGCCCTACGAGCAGTACTTC.

CDR3 sequence reads: CASSFTSGPYEQYF. The CDR3 nucleotides are TGTGCCAGCAGCTTCACTAGCGGCCCCTACGAGCAGTACTTC. The gene calls are TRBV7-9 and TRBJ2-7, with 8 bases matching TRBD2. V was clipped by 3 bases and J by 2 bases; unmatched bases: 3. Germline CDR1 SEHNR, CDR2 FQNEAQ (reference sequence). The CDR3 has 14 amino acids.

This rearrangement joins TRBV11-2 to TRBJ1-3; D remains ambiguous. CDR1 is SGHAT and CDR2 is FQNNGV in the germline V gene. V lost 2 bases and J lost 0, with 8 bases in between. The CDR3 is made up of 15 amino acids. CDR3 sequence reads: CASSLIMSSGNTIYF. CDR3 bases: TGTGCCAGCAGCTTAATTATGAGCTCTGGAAACACCATATATTTT.

This clone is a singleton in its sample. V is TRBV27 and J is TRBJ1-1; 10 nucleotides agree with TRBD1. The CDR3 sequence is 16 residues long. With V trimmed by 2 bases and J by 0 bases, 3 bases remained unmatched. Germline CDR1 and CDR2: MNHEY and SMNVEV (reference sequence). The CDR3 loop reads CASSLATGGLNTEAFF. CDR3 sequence (DNA): TGTGCCAGCAGTTTAGCGACAGGGGGCCTGAACACTGAAGCTTTCTTT.

V is TRBV25-1 and J is TRBJ2-6; a weak D match, TRBD1 (6 bases). In germline, CDR1 is MGHDK, CDR2 SYGVNS. Trimming cost V 5 bases and J 0 bases, with 14 bases left between them. The CDR3 is made up of 17 amino acids. The CDR3 region has the DNA TGTGCCAGCAGTTTTCCCGGGACACTCTCTGGGGCCAACGTCCTGACTTTC. This encodes CASSFPGTLSGANVLTF.